This T cell receptor beta chain was captured by sequencing in a study of cytomegalovirus exposure and HLA in healthy donors. Study context: Across a few hundred genotyped donors, about 81% landed in the Caucasian-associated ancestry cluster. General observations from the study: The Asian-associated ancestry cluster reportedly had fewer N-insertions than the roughly 700-donor mean in a later analysis. Researchers counted some 150 TCR beta chains as cytomegalovirus-associated.

The study ran its PCR with 60 Vbeta and 13 Jbeta primers. Method: immunoSEQ multiplex PCR; TCRdb's copy keeps in-frame clones and lacks some. Here the sample spans fewer than 120,000 clones, more than 65% being singletons. At sampling all donors were nominally healthy, likely with unrecorded immune exposures. To note about this clone: Its matching antigen is unknown.

Per germline, CDR1 SQVTM and CDR2 ANQGSEA. V was clipped by 5 bases and J by 1 base; unmatched bases: 2. This CDR3 comprises 14 residues. Sequences were obtained from PBMCs. The sequence was collected from a man aged 25 to 40 in good health and CMV-seropositive. The V call is TRBV29-1, the J call TRBJ2-3; the match to TRBD2 covers 11 bases. This CDR3 reads CSVLAGGRTDTQYF. The CDR3 coding sequence is TGCAGCGTTCTAGCGGGGGGACGCACAGATACGCAGTATTTT.